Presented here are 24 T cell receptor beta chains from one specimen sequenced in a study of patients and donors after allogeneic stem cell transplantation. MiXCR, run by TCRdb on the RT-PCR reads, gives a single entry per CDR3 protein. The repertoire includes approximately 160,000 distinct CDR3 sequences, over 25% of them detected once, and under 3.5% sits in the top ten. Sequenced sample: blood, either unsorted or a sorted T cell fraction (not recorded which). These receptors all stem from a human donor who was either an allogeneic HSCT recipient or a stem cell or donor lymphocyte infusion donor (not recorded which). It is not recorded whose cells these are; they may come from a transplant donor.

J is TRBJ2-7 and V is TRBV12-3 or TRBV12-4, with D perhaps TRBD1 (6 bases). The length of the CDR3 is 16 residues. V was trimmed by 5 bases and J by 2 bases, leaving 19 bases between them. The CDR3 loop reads CASSPAGAPVAYEQYF. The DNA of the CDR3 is TGTGCCAGCAGTCCTGCAGGGGCGCCGGTAGCCTACGAGCAGTACTTC.

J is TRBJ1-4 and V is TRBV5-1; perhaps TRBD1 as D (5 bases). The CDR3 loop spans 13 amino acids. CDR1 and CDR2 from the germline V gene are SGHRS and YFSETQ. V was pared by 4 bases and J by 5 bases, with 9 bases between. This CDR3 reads CASSPPGNEKLFF. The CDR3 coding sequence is TGCGCCAGCAGCCCACCAGGGAATGAAAAACTGTTTTTT.

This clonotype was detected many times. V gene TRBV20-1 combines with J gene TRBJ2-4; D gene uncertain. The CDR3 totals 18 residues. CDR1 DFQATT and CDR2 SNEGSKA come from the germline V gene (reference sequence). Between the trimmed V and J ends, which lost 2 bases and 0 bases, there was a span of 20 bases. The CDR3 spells CSARPFDAETLAKNIQYF. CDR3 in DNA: TGCAGTGCTAGACCATTTGACGCAGAGACTCTAGCCAAAAACATTCAGTACTTC.

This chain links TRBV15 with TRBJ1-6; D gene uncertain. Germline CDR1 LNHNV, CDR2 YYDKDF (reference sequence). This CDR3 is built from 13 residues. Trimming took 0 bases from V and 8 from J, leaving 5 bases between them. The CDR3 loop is CATSREHYSPLHF. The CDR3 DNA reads TGTGCCACCAGCAGAGAACATTATTCACCCCTCCACTTT.

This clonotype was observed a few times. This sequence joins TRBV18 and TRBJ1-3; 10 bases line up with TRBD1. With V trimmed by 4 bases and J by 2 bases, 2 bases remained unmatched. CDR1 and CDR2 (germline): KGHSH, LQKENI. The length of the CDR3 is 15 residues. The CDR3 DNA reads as TGTGCCAGCTCACTTGGACAGGGGGCTGGAAACACCATATATTTT. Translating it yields CASSLGQGAGNTIYF.

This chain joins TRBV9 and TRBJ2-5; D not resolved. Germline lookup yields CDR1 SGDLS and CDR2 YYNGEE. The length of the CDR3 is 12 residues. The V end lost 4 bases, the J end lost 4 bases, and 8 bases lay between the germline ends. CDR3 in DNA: TGTGCCAGCAGCCGTCTTTTAGAGACCCAGTACTTC. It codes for CASSRLLETQYF.

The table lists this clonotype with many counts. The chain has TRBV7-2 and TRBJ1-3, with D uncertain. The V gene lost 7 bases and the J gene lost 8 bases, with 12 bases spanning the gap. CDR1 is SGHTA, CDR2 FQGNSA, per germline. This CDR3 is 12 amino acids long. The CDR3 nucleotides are TGTGCCAGCACCCCATTCGGGGACACCATATATTTT. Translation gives CASTPFGDTIYF.

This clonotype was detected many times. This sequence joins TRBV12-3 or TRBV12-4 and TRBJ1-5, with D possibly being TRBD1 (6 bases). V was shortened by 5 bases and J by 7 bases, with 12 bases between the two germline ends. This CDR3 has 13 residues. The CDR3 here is CASSNPTGQPQHF. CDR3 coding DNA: TGTGCCAGCAGTAATCCGACAGGACAGCCCCAGCATTTT.

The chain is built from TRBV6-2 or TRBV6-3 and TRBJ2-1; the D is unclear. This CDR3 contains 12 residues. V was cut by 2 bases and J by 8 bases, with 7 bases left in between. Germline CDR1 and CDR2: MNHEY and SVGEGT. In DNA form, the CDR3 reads TGTGCCAGCAGTTACAGGGTCGATGAGCAGTTCTTC. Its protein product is CASSYRVDEQFF.

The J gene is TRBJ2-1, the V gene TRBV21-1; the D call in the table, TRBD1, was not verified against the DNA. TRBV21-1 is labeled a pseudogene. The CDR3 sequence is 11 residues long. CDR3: CASSTRQGKFF. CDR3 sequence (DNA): TGTGCCAGCAGCACCCGACAGGGCAAGTTCTTC.

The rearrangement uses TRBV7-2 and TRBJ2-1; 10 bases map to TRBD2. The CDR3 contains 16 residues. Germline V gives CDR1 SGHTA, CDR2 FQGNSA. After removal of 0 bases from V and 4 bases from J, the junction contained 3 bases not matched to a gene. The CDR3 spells CASSLAGTSVYNEQFF. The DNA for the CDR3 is TGTGCCAGCAGCTTAGCCGGGACTAGCGTGTACAATGAGCAGTTCTTC.

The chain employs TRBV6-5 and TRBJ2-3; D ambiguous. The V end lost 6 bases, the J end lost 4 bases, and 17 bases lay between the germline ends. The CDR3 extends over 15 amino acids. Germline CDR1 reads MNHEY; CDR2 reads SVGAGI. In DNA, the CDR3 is TGTGCCAGCAGCTCTCCGGGCAGGAGTTCAGATACGCAGTATTTT. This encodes CASSSPGRSSDTQYF.

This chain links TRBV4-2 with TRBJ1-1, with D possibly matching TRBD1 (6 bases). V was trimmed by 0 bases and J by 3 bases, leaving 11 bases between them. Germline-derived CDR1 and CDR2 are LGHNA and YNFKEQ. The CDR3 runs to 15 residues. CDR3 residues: CASSQDYRADTEAFF. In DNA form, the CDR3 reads TGTGCCAGCAGCCAAGATTACAGGGCCGACACTGAAGCTTTCTTT.

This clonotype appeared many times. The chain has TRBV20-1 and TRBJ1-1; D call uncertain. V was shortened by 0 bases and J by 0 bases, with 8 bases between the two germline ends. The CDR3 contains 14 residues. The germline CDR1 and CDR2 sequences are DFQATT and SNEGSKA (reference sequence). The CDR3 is CSAREGAMNTEAFF. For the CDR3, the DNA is TGCAGTGCTAGAGAGGGTGCCATGAACACTGAAGCTTTCTTT.

CDR3 sequence (DNA): TGTGCCAGCAGCTGGGTAGCGGGAGATACGCAGTATTTT. It yields the protein CASSWVAGDTQYF. V is TRBV7-9 and J is TRBJ2-3, with 7 bases fitting TRBD2. Germline V gives CDR1 SEHNR, CDR2 FQNEAQ (reference sequence). This CDR3 spans 13 amino acids. The J segment lost 5 bases and the V segment lost 4 bases, leaving 3 bases of the junction unmatched.

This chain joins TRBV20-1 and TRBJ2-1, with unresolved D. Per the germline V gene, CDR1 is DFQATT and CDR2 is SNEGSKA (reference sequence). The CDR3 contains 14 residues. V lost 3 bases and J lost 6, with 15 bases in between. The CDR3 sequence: CSARGFEMGNEQFF. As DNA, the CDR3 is TGCAGTGCTAGGGGCTTTGAAATGGGCAATGAGCAGTTCTTC.

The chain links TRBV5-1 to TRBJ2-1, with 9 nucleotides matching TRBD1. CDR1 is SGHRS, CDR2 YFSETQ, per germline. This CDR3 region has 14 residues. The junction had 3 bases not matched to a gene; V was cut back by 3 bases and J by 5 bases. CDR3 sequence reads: CASSYGTGNNEQFF. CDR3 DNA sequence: TGCGCCAGCAGCTATGGGACAGGGAACAATGAGCAGTTCTTC.

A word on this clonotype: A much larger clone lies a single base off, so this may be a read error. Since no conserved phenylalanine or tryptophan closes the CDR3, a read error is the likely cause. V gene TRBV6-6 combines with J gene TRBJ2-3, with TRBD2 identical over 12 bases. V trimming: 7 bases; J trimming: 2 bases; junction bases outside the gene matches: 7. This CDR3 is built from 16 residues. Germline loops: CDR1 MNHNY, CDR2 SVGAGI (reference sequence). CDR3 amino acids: CASTLTSGSHTDTQYL. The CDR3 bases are TGTGCCAGCACCTTGACTAGCGGGAGCCACACAGATACGCAGTATTTG.

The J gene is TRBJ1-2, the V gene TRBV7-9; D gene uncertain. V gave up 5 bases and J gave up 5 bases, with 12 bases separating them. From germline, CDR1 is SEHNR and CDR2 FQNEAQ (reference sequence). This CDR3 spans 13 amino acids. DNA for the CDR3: TGTGCCAGCAGCGGCGGGAGCTTATATGGCTACACCTTC. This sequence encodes CASSGGSLYGYTF. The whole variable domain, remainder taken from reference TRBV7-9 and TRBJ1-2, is DTGVSQNPRHKITKRGQNVTFRCDPISEHNRLYWYRQTLGQGPEFLTYFQNEAQLEKSRLLSDRFSAERPKGSFSTLEIQRTEQGDSAMYLCASSGGSLYGYTFGSGTRLTVV.

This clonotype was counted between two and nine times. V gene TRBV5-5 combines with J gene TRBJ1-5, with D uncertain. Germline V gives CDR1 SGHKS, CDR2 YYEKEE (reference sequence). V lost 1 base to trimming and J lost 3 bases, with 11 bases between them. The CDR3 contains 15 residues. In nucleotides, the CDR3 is TGTGCCAGCAGCTTGTACACGGCCAACAATCAGCCCCAGCATTTT. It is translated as CASSLYTANNQPQHF.

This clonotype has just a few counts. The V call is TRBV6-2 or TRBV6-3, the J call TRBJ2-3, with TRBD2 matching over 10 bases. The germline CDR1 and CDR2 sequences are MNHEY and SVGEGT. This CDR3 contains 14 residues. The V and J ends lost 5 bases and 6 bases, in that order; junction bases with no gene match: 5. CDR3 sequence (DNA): TGTGCCAGCAGTCCCCTAGCGGGAGTTGATACGCAGTATTTT. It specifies CASSPLAGVDTQYF.

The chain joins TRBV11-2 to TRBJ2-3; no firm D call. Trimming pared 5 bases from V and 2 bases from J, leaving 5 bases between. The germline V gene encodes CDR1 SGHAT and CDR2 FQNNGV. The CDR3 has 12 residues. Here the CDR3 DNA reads TGTGCCAGCAGCCCCATCACAGATACGCAGTATTTT. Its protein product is CASSPITDTQYF.

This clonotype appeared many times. The CDR3 here is CASSQDDRGQPQHF. As DNA, the CDR3 is TGCGCCAGCAGCCAAGATGATCGGGGTCAGCCCCAGCATTTT. The chain has TRBV4-3 and TRBJ1-5; D remains ambiguous. The germline V gene has CDR1 LGHNA and CDR2 YSLEER. The CDR3 contains 14 residues. V lost 0 bases to trimming and J lost 6 bases, with 9 bases between them.

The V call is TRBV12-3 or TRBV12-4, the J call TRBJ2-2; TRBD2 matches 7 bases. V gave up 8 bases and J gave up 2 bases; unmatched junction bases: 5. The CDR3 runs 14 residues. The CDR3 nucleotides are TGTGCCAGCCAACTAGCGCATAACACCGGGGAGCTGTTTTTT. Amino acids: CASQLAHNTGELFF.